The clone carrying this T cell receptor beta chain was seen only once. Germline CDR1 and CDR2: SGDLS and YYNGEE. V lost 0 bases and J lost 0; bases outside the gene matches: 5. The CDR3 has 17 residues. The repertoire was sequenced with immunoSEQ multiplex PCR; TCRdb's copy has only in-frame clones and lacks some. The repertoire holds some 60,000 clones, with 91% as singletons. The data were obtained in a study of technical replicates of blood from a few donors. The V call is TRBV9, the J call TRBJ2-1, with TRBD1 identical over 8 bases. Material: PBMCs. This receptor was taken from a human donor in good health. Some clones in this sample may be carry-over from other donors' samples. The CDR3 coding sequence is TGTGCCAGCAGCGTAGGAGGGACAGGAAGCTCCTACAATGAGCAGTTCTTC. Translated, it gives CASSVGGTGSSYNEQFF.